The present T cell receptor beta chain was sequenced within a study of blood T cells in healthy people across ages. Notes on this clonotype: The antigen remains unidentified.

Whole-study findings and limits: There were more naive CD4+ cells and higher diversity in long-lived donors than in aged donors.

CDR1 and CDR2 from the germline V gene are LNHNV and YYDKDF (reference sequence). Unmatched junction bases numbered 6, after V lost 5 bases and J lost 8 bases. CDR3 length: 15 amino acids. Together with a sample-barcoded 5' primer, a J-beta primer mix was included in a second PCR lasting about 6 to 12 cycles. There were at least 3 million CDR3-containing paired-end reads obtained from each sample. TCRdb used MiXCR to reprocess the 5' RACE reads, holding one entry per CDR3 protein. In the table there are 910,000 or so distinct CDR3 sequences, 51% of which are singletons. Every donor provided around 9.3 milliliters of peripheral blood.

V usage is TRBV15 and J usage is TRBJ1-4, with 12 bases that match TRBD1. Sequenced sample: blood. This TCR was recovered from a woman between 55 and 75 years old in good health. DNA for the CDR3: TGTGCCACCAGCGGGGGTGGGACAGGGGGCGAAAAACTGTTTTTT. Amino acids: CATSGGGTGGEKLFF. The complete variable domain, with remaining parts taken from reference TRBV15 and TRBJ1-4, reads DAMVIQNPRYQVTQFGKPVTLSCSQTLNHNVMYWYQQKSSQAPKLLFHYYDKDFNNEADTPDNFQSRRPNTSFCFLDIRSPGLGDTAMYLCATSGGGTGGEKLFFGSGTQLSVL.